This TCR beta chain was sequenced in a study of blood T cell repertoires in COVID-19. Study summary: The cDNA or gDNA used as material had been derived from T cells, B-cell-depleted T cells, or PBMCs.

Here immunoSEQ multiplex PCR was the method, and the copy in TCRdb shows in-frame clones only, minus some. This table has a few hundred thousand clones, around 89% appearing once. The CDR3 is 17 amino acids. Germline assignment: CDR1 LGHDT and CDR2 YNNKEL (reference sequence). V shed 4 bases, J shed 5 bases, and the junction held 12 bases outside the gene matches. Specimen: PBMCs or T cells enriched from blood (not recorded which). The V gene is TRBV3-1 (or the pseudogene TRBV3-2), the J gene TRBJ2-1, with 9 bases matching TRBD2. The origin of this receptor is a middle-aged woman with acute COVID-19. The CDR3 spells CASSRPRGRGGNNEQFF. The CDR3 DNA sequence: TGTGCCAGCAGCCGTCCCCGGGGGCGGGGGGGCAACAATGAGCAGTTCTTC.